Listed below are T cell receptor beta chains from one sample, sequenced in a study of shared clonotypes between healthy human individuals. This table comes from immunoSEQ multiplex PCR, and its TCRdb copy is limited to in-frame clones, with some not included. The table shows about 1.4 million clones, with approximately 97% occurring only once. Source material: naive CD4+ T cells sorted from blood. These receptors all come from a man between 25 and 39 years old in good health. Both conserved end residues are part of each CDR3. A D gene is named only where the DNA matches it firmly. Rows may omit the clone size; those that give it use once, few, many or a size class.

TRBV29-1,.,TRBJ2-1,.,TGCAGCGTTGTGGAGTACAGGTACAATGAGCAGTTCTTC,CSVVEYRYNEQFF
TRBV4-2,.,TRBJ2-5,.,TGTGCCAGCAGCCAAGTTAGTTTCGAGAGGCAAGAGACCCAGTACTTC,CASSQVSFERQETQYF
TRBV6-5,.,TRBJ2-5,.,TGTGCCAGCAGTTATACGGGGTTGGAGACCCAGTACTTC,CASSYTGLETQYF
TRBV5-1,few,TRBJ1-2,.,TGCGCCAGCAGCTTGTACGAGTATGGCTACACCTTC,CASSLYEYGYTF
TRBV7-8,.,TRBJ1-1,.,TGTGCCAGCAGCTTCTCTGAGGCAGGGTTCATGAACACTGAAGCTTTCTTT,CASSFSEAGFMNTEAFF
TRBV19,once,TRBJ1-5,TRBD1,TGTGCCAGTCAAACCACAGGGGGCCCAGATCAGCCCCAGCATTTT,CASQTTGGPDQPQHF
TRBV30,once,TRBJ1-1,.,TGTGCCTGGAGGTTTGGGAACACTGAAGCTTTCTTT,CAWRFGNTEAFF
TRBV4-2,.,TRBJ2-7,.,TGTGCCAGCAGCCAAGTAGGGCCGATTACCTACGAGCAGTACTTC,CASSQVGPITYEQYF
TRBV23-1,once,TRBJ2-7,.,TGCGCCAGCATCGGGAGACGGGACTTTTCCTACGAGCAGTACTTC,CASIGRRDFSYEQYF
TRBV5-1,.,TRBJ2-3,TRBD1,TGCGCCAGCAGCAGTACGGGACAGGGGACAGATACGCAGTATTTT,CASSSTGQGTDTQYF
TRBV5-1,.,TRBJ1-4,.,TGCGCCAGCAGCCCGCACACACCACCCGATGAAAAACTGTTTTTT,CASSPHTPPDEKLFF
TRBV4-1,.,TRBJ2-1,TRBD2,TGCGCCAGCAGCCAAGGACTAGCGGGAGGTCCTAGCTCCTACAATGAGCAGTTCTTC,CASSQGLAGGPSSYNEQFF
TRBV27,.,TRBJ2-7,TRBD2,TGTGCCAGCAGCCCGGGACTAGCGCCCTACGAGCAGTACTTC,CASSPGLAPYEQYF
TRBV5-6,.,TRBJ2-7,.,TGTGCCAGCAGCTCTCTGACTCGGGCAGAGCAGTACTTC,CASSSLTRAEQYF
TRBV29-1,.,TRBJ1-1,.,TGCAGCGCAGGACGGGGAATGAACACTGAAGCTTTCTTT,CSAGRGMNTEAFF
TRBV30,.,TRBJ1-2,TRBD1,TGTGCCTGGAGTGGGACAGGGTATGGCTACACCTTC,CAWSGTGYGYTF
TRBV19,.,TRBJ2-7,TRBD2,TGTGCCAGTAGTCACGGGGGGAGCTCCTACGAGCAGTACTTC,CASSHGGSSYEQYF
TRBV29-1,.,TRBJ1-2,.,TGCAGCGTTGAGGTCCCCTTCACCTTC,CSVEVPFTF
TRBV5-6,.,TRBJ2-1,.,TGTGCCAGCAGCTTGGAGTTCCTGTCCAATGAGCAGTTCTTC,CASSLEFLSNEQFF
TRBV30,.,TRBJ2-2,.,TGTGCCTGGAGTGTAATAGCCACCGGGGAGCTGTTTTTT,CAWSVIATGELFF
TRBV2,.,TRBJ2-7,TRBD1,TGTGCCAGCCTGGCCCGGACAGGGGGCTTCGACGAGCAGTACTTC,CASLARTGGFDEQYF
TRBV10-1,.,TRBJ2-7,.,TGCGCCAGCAGTGAGGGGCCCGGCCCCTACGAGCAGTACTTC,CASSEGPGPYEQYF
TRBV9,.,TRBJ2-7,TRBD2,TGTGCCAGCAGCGTAGGAATTAGCGGGAGGGCAAGACCCCCCTACGAGCAGTACTTC,CASSVGISGRARPPYEQYF
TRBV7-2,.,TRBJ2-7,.,TGTGCCAGCAGCTTAGGGGTGTGGGAATCCTACGAGCAGTACTTC,CASSLGVWESYEQYF
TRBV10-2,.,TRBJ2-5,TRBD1,TGCGCCAGCACCCCCAGGGGGCCCCAAGAGACCCAGTACTTC,CASTPRGPQETQYF
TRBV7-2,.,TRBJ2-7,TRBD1,TGTGCCAGCAGCTTAGGGACAGGTGTTTCCTACGAGCAGTACTTC,CASSLGTGVSYEQYF
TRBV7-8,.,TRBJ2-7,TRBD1,TGTGCCAGCAGCTTCCGGGACAGCCTAATCGAGCAGTACTTC,CASSFRDSLIEQYF
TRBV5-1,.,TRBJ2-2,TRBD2,TGCGCCAGCAGCTCAATTGCGGGAGTTTCGGGGGAGCTGTTTTTT,CASSSIAGVSGELFF
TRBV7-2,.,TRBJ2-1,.,TGTGCCAGCAGCTTAGATTACGGCCGATACAATGAGCAGTTCTTC,CASSLDYGRYNEQFF
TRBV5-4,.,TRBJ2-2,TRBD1,TGTGCCAGCAGCTTGAATCAGGGGGTCGGCGGGGAGCTGTTTTTT,CASSLNQGVGGELFF
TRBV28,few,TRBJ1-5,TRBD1,TGTGCCAGCAGTTGGGGACAGGGAACAAATCAGCCCCAGCATTTT,CASSWGQGTNQPQHF
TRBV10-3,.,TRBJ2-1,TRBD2,TGTGCCATCAGTGAAAGGACTAGCGGTTACAATGAGCAGTTCTTC,CAISERTSGYNEQFF
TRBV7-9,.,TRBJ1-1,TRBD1,TGTGCCAGCAGTTCTAAAACAGGGGAAACTGAAGCTTTCTTT,CASSSKTGETEAFF
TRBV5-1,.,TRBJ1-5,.,TGCGCCAGCAGTTCCGGACACAATCAGCCCCAGCATTTT,CASSSGHNQPQHF
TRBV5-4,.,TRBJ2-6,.,TGTGCCAGCATTCGGCGAAACGTCCTGACTTTC,CASIRRNVLTF
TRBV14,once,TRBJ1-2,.,TGTGCCAGCAGCCAATATGGCTATGGCTACACCTTC,CASSQYGYGYTF
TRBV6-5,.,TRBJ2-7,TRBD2,TGTGCCAGCAGTCGAGGGACTAGCGGGACCTACGAGCAGTACTTC,CASSRGTSGTYEQYF
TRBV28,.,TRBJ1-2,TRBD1,TGTGCCAGCAGTTTTCGGGGACAGGGATCTCCTGGCTACACCTTC,CASSFRGQGSPGYTF
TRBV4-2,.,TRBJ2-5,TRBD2,TGTGCCAGCAGCCCTAAGGAGGGACTAGCCCAAGAGACCCAGTACTTC,CASSPKEGLAQETQYF
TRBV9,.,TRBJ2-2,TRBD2,TGTGCCAGCAGTGGGACTAGGGGAACCGGGGAGCTGTTTTTT,CASSGTRGTGELFF
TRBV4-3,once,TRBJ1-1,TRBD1,TGCGCCAGCAGCCAAGAGGGCAGGGGGGCTGAAGCTTTCTTT,CASSQEGRGAEAFF
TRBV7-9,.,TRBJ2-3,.,TGTGCCAGCAGCCCCCTGCTGAGACAGGGAGGAATCACAGATACGCAGTATTTT,CASSPLLRQGGITDTQYF
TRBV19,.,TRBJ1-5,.,TGTGCCAGTAGTATCTTGGGGCTTAAGGGCAATCAGCCCCAGCATTTT,CASSILGLKGNQPQHF
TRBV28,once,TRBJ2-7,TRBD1,TGTGCCAGCAGTTTGGCCTTAGGACAGGGGATGTACGAGCAGTACTTC,CASSLALGQGMYEQYF
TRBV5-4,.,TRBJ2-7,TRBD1,TGTGCCAGCAGCCGCGCAGGACAGGGTTCCTACGAGCAGTACTTC,CASSRAGQGSYEQYF
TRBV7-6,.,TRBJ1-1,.,TGTGCCAGCAGCCCCTTTAACGGGGTGGGCACTGAAGCTTTCTTT,CASSPFNGVGTEAFF